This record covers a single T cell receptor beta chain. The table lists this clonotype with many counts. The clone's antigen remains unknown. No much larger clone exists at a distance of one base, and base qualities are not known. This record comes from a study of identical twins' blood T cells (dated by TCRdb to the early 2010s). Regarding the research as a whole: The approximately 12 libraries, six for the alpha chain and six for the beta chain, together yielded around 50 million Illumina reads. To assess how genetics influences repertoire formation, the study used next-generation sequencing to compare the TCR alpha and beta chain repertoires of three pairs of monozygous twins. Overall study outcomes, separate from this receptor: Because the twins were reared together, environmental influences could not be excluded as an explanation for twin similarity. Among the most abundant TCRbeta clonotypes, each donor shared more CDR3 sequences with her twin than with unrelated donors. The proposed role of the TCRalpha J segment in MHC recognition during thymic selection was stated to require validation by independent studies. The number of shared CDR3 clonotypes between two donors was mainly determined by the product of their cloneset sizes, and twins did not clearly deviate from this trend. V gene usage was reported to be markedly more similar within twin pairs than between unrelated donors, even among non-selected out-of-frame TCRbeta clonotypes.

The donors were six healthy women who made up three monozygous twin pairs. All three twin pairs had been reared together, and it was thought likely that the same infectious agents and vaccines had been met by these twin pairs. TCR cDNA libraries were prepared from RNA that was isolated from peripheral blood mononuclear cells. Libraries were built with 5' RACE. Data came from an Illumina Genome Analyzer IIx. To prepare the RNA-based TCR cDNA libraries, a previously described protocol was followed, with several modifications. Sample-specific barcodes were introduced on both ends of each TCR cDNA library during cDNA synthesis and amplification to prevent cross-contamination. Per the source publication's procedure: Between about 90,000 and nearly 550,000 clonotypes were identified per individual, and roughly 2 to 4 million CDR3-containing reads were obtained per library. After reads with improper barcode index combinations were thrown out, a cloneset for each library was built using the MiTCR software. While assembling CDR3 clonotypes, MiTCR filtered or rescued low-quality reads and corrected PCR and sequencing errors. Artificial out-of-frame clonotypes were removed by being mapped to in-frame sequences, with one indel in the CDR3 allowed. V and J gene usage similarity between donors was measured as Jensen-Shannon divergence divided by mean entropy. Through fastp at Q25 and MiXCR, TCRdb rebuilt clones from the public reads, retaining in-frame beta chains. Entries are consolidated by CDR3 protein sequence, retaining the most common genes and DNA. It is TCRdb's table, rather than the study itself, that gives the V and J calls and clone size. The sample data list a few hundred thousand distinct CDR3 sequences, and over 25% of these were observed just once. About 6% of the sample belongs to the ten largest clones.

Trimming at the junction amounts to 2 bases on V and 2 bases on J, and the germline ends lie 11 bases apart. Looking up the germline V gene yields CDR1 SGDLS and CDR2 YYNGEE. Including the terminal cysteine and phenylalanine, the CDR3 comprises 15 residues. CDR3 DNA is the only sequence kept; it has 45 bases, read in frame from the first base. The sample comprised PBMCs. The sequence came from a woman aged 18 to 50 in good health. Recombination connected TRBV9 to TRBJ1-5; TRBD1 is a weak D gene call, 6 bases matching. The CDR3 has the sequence CASSVQGSGNQPQHF. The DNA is TGTGCCAGCAGCGTCCAGGGGTCGGGCAATCAGCCCCAGCATTTT.